This T cell receptor beta chain was recorded in a study of identical twins. Template switching (which added a universal primer site) was used, and cDNA carried unique molecular identifiers. Via MiXCR, TCRdb re-called the 5' RACE reads, giving one row per CDR3 protein. Among about 520,000 distinct CDR3 sequences listed, roughly a fifth were seen once. Germline CDR1 and CDR2: SGHDT and YYEEEE. The CDR3 sequence is 17 residues long. The junction had 7 bases not matched to a gene; V was cut back by 4 bases and J by 2 bases. This clonotype was detected a few times. These records were also assigned to another study, of T cells expressing NK-cell markers. That investigation notes: Among eight sequenced donors, seven carried HCMV seropositivity while one was seronegative. These clonotypes additionally ranked first within the CD3+CD56-NKG2C+ fraction of several donors.

The TCR sequence derives from a woman aged 18-30 years in good health. The chain joins TRBV5-6 to TRBJ2-1, with 12 bases that match TRBD2. The sample consisted of CD4+ T cells sorted from blood. This chain's CDR3 is CASSRGLAGSAYNEQFF. The CDR3 coding sequence is TGTGCCAGCAGCCGGGGACTAGCGGGTTCGGCCTACAATGAGCAGTTCTTC. Full variable domain (outside the CDR3, taken from reference TRBV5-6 and TRBJ2-1): DAGVTQSPTHLIKTRGQQVTLRCSPKSGHDTVSWYQQALGQGPQFIFQYYEEEERQRGNFPDRFSGHQFPNYSSELNVNALLLGDSALYLCASSRGLAGSAYNEQFFGPGTRLTVL.